A single sample is the source of the 2 T cell receptor beta chains below, sequenced in a study of blood T cell repertoires in COVID-19. Method: immunoSEQ multiplex PCR; TCRdb's copy keeps in-frame clones and lacks some. This table holds 200,000 or so clones, over 75% found once. Material: PBMCs or T cells enriched from blood (not recorded which). These receptors came from a man younger than 45 in a cohort exposed to, infected with or recovered from COVID-19 (not recorded which).

This sequence joins TRBV27 and TRBJ2-1, with TRBD2 matching over 10 bases. Trimming took 2 bases from V and 1 from J; bases not matched to a gene: 8. The CDR3 is 18 residues long. Germline CDR1 is MNHEY and CDR2 is SMNVEV (reference sequence). The CDR3 DNA sequence: TGTGCCAGCAGTTTACCCACTAGCGGGACTCCATCCTACAATGAGCAGTTCTTC. This encodes CASSLPTSGTPSYNEQFF.

The chain combines TRBV7-3 with TRBJ2-1, with D possibly TRBD1 on 6 matching bases. This CDR3 is 12 amino acids long. CDR1 SGHTA and CDR2 FQGTGA come from the germline V gene. The germline V and J ends were trimmed by 3 bases and 9 bases, with 9 bases remaining between them. CDR3 sequence: CASSFSDSEQFF. In DNA, the CDR3 is TGTGCCAGCAGCTTTTCGGACAGTGAGCAGTTCTTC.